The 2 T cell receptor beta chains given below trace back to one sample, sequenced in a study of tumor and adjacent non-tumor tissue in lung cancer. Three rounds of nested PCR, following a modified ARM-PCR protocol, produced the TCRbeta library. TCRdb re-analysed the multiplex PCR reads in MiXCR, keeping a single row per CDR3 protein. The data hold about 67,000 distinct CDR3 sequences, with 76% observed a single time. This sample's RNA came from whole unsorted tissue. Distant lung tissue was collected more than 3 cm away from the tumor edge. Sequenced input: distant non-tumor lung tissue. Every receptor here comes from a man aged 55 to 70 with non-small cell lung cancer.

Turning to this clonotype: The missing conserved phenylalanine or tryptophan at the end of this CDR3 makes a read error likely. The gene calls are TRBV24-1 and TRBJ1-2; D gene unclear. From germline, CDR1 is KGHDR and CDR2 SFDVKD. There are 13 residues in the CDR3. The CDR3 loop reads CAASAPWSPGYTS. CDR3 in DNA: TGTGCCGCCAGTGCCCCTTGGTCGCCTGGCTACACCTCC.

The chain recombines TRBV6-5 with TRBJ1-1; no definite D call. V lost 2 bases and J lost 12, with 22 bases in between. Looked up from germline, CDR1 is MNHEY and CDR2 is SVGAGI. The CDR3 is made up of 15 amino acids. The CDR3 protein is CASSYGGLVTTESFF. DNA of the CDR3: TGTGCCAGCAGTTACGGCGGTCTGGTGACCACTGAGTCTTTCTTT.